Listed here is a single T cell receptor (beta chain). The antigen remains undetermined. Primers included in the PCR were 60 Vbeta and 13 Jbeta primers. Profiled with immunoSEQ multiplex PCR; TCRdb holds only in-frame clones, not every one. The data hold about 120,000 clones, with roughly 80% observed a single time. The data are from a study of cytomegalovirus exposure and HLA in healthy donors. Study findings and constraints: Accurate HLA-A and HLA-B prediction from TCR beta sequences was reported for most subjects. Roughly uniform depth of sequencing across donors was assumed in presence/absence analyses.

The ends were cut back, 5 bases at V and 0 bases at J, with 8 bases in the middle. Germline V CDR1 and CDR2: ENHRY, SYGVKD. The CDR3 loop spans 15 amino acids. The material sequenced was PBMCs. The clonotype comes from a female donor in good health and CMV-seronegative. The chain recombines TRBV10-3 with TRBJ1-6; no clear D gene. The CDR3 DNA sequence: TGTGCCATCAGTCCGGGGAGCTCCTATAATTCACCCCTCCACTTT. It codes for CAISPGSSYNSPLHF.